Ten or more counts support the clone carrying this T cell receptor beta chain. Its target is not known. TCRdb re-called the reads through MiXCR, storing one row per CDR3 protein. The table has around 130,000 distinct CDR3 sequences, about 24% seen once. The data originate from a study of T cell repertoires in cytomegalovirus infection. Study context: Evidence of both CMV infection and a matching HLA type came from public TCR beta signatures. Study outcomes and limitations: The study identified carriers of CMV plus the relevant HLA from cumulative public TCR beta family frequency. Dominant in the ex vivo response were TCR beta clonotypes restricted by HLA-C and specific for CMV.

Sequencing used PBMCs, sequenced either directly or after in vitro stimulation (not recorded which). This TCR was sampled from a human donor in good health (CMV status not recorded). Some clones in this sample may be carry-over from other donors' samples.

Here the CDR3 DNA reads TGTGCCAGCAGCTTTTTAGGGGGTGGGTTGACTGGAAACACCATATATTTT. This translates into CASSFLGGGLTGNTIYF. The chain combines TRBV7-2 with TRBJ1-3, with D possibly being TRBD1 (6 bases). This CDR3 region has 17 residues. The germline gives CDR1 SGHTA, CDR2 FQGNSA. V was trimmed by 3 bases and J by 2 bases, leaving 17 bases between them.